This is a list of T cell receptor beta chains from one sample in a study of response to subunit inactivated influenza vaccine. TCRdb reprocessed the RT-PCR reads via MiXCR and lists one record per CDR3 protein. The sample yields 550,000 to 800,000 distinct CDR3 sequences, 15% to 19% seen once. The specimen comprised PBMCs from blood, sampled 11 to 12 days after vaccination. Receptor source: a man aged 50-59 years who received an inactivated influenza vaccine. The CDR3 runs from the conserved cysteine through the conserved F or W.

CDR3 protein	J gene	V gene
CASSYSNTVKAFF	TRBJ1-1	TRBV6-5
CASSLDPGQSAYEQYF	TRBJ2-7	TRBV5-6
CASSLGSLYIQYF	TRBJ2-4	TRBV28
CSVEDVVADSYEQYF	TRBJ2-7	TRBV29-1
CATSDLGDGYTF	TRBJ1-2	TRBV24-1
CASSHTGGPAFF	TRBJ1-1	TRBV28
CSATQGYGSNTQYF	TRBJ2-3	TRBV20-1
CASSRDRGRGGYTF	TRBJ1-2	TRBV12-3/TRBV12-4
CASSQLWGYTF	TRBJ1-2	TRBV3-1
CASLFAGTAQETQYF	TRBJ2-5	TRBV27
CASSLRLPYNEQFF	TRBJ2-1	TRBV27
CASSLVRGGREQYF	TRBJ2-7	TRBV5-5
CASSLASSSGTYEQYF	TRBJ2-7	TRBV5-1
CSARAGEKETQYF	TRBJ2-5	TRBV20-1
CASQAEHSPLHF	TRBJ1-6	TRBV30